A selection of T cell receptor beta chains follows, all from one sample in a study of CD8 T cells in ankylosing spondylitis. MiXCR, run by TCRdb on the 5' RACE reads, gives a single entry per CDR3 protein. There are some 150,000 distinct CDR3 sequences in the sample; around 42% occur only once, and approximately 14% lies in the top ten. Specimen: synovial fluid, either unsorted or a sorted T cell fraction (not recorded which). All receptors derive from a male donor with ankylosing spondylitis. The CDR3 runs from the conserved cysteine through the conserved F or W. The D gene is left open where the match is weak. The size entry is marked missing in some rows and otherwise reads once, few, many or a size class.

>16|TRBJ1-5|NA|TRBV6-5|few
TGTGCCAGCAGTTTATTACCAGGCAGAAAAAATCAGCCCCAGCATTTT
CASSLLPGRKNQPQHF
>15|TRBJ1-2|NA|TRBV28|NA
TGTGCCAGCAGTCTACCCCGGGCACGGGACTATGGCTACACCTTC
CASSLPRARDYGYTF
>15|TRBJ2-1|TRBD2|TRBV7-2|NA
TGTGCCAGCAGCTTAGTAGGACTAGCGGACAATGAGCAGTTCTTC
CASSLVGLADNEQFF
>17|TRBJ1-1|NA|TRBV6-1|few
TGTGCCAGCAGTCCATCCGGGCCTTATACCCTGAACACTGAAGCTTTCTTT
CASSPSGPYTLNTEAFF
>11|TRBJ2-3|NA|TRBV10-3|NA
TGTGCCAATCCACAAGCAGATACGCAGTATTTT
CANPQADTQYF
>17|TRBJ2-2|TRBD2|TRBV4-1|NA
TGCGCCAGCAGCCAAACTACCGGGACTAGGAACACCGGGGAGCTGTTTTTT
CASSQTTGTRNTGELFF
>13|TRBJ2-7|TRBD2|TRBV12-3/TRBV12-4|many
TGTGCCAGCAGTTCCAGCGGGAGAGGTGAGCAGTACTTC
CASSSSGRGEQYF
>16|TRBJ2-1|NA|TRBV6-2/TRBV6-3|few
TGTGCCAGCAGTTCCCCCCCGGGCCCCCTATACAATGAGCAGTTCTTC
CASSSPPGPLYNEQFF
>13|TRBJ2-7|NA|TRBV11-3|NA
TGTGCCAGCCGCAGGACATCATCCTACGAGCAGTACTTC
CASRRTSSYEQYF
>19|TRBJ2-7|NA|TRBV12-5|once
TGTGCTAGTGGCCCCCCCGGGTTCAGGGGCTTAGAGGTCTCCTACGAGCAGTACTTC
CASGPPGFRGLEVSYEQYF
>15|TRBJ2-2|TRBD1|TRBV30|NA
TGTGCCTGGAGTCCGCAAGACAGGGACACCGGGGAGCTGTTTTTT
CAWSPQDRDTGELFF
>11|TRBJ2-1|NA|TRBV7-8|NA
TGTGCCAGCAGCTTAGGAACTGAGCAGTTCTTC
CASSLGTEQFF
>15|TRBJ1-2|NA|TRBV12-3/TRBV12-4|many
TGTGCCAGCAGTTTTACCCTGACCTCTAACTATGGCTACACCTTC
CASSFTLTSNYGYTF
>14|TRBJ1-2|NA|TRBV6-1|NA
TGTGCCAGCACCCGGGGAGACGCTCTCTATGGCTACACCTTC
CASTRGDALYGYTF
>14|TRBJ2-7|NA|TRBV5-1|few
TGCGCCAGCAGTAGTCGGGGGATAGGGTACGAGCAGTACTTC
CASSSRGIGYEQYF
>13|TRBJ1-2|NA|TRBV29-1|NA
TGCAGCGTTCGGACACACAGTTCAGGGGGCTACACCTTC
CSVRTHSSGGYTF
>15|TRBJ1-2|TRBD1|TRBV7-9|NA
TGTGCCAGCAGCTTAGGGGAGACAGGGCCCTATGGCTACACCTTC
CASSLGETGPYGYTF
>15|TRBJ1-5|NA|TRBV4-3|many
TGCGCCAGCAGCCAAGGCGAGGGCCAAAATCAGCCCCAGCATTTT
CASSQGEGQNQPQHF
>19|TRBJ2-1|TRBD2|TRBV11-2|NA
TGTGCCAGCAGCGAGGGACTAGCGGGTCCCTCCCCCCTCTACAATGAGCAGTTCTTC
CASSEGLAGPSPLYNEQFF
>16|TRBJ1-4|NA|TRBV6-1|NA
TGTGCCAGCAGATCCACTACCGGTCAGGGAAATGAAAAACTGTTTTTT
CASRSTTGQGNEKLFF
>19|TRBJ2-2|TRBD2|TRBV28|NA
TGTGCCAGCAGTTTAACGGGTGCGGGAGGTTCTCCGAACACCGGGGAGCTGTTTTTT
CASSLTGAGGSPNTGELFF
>11|TRBJ2-5|NA|TRBV7-9|NA
TGTGCCAGCAGCTTAGCTTCTACCCAGTACTTC
CASSLASTQYF
>14|TRBJ1-1|TRBD1|TRBV27|once
TGTGCCAGCAGTTGGGGACAGGGGGCCTCTGAAGCTTTCTTT
CASSWGQGASEAFF
>14|TRBJ2-7|NA|TRBV20-1|few
TGCAGTGCTAGACCCTCGGACGGTTCCTACGAGCAGTACTTC
CSARPSDGSYEQYF
>15|TRBJ2-7|TRBD1|TRBV7-9|NA
TGTGCCAGCAGCTCCATGTCACAGGGGCTGTCAGAGCAGTACTTC
CASSSMSQGLSEQYF
>14|TRBJ2-1|NA|TRBV12-3/TRBV12-4|NA
TGTGCCAGCAGTTATGGGGTCAGCCACAATGAGCAGTTCTTC
CASSYGVSHNEQFF
>15|TRBJ1-2|TRBD1|TRBV20-1|few
TGCAGTGCTATTCGGGACGAGGGGGCCACCTATGGCTACACCTTC
CSAIRDEGATYGYTF
>13|TRBJ1-3|TRBD1|TRBV5-1|NA
TGCGCCAGCAGCGGACAGGGAGGAAACACCATATATTTT
CASSGQGGNTIYF
>22|TRBJ2-2|NA|TRBV25-1|few
TGTGCCAGCAGTCCCCCCCCGATCTCCATGGGGCGGGGCCCTCGGGGCACCGGGGAGCTGTTTTTT
CASSPPPISMGRGPRGTGELFF
>15|TRBJ1-2|NA|TRBV28|many
TGTGCCAGCAGTTTGGATAGGTACAGCAACTATGGCTACACCTTC
CASSLDRYSNYGYTF
>16|TRBJ2-3|NA|TRBV28|few
TGTGCCAGCAGTTTTCTTGTAACAGCGAGCACAGATACGCAGTATTTT
CASSFLVTASTDTQYF
>16|TRBJ2-1|TRBD2|TRBV11-2|NA
TGTGCCAGCAGCTTAGTACTTGGCGGGGGGGCCCATGAGCAGTTCTTC
CASSLVLGGGAHEQFF
>14|TRBJ2-3|NA|TRBV29-1|NA
TGCAGCGTTGGGTCGCAGGGGTTTACAGATACGCAGTATTTT
CSVGSQGFTDTQYF
>14|TRBJ1-5|NA|TRBV15|NA
TGTGCCACCAGGCAGGTTCAGGGCAATCAGCCCCAGCATTTT
CATRQVQGNQPQHF
>14|TRBJ1-1|NA|TRBV15|many
TGTGCCACCAGCAGAGATGGAGGGTGGACTGAAGCTTTCTTT
CATSRDGGWTEAFF
>16|TRBJ2-1|NA|TRBV12-3/TRBV12-4|NA
TGTGCCAGCAGTCCCCCCCGAACGGGGGCTAACAATGAGCAGTTCTTC
CASSPPRTGANNEQFF
>16|TRBJ2-3|TRBD1|TRBV7-8|NA
TGTGCCAGCAGCTCGACGACAGGGGCCGAGGGAGATACGCAGTATTTT
CASSSTTGAEGDTQYF
>16|TRBJ1-2|NA|TRBV7-2|many
TGTGCCAGCAGCTTAGTTGATGGAATACCTCGGTATGGCTACACCTTC
CASSLVDGIPRYGYTF
>15|TRBJ2-3|NA|TRBV15|few
TGTGCCACCAGCAGAGGGCTAGGTAGCACAGATACGCAGTATTTT
CATSRGLGSTDTQYF
>12|TRBJ2-7|NA|TRBV29-1|NA
TGCAGCGTTCGCCAGGACTCCTACGAGCAGTACTTC
CSVRQDSYEQYF
>14|TRBJ2-7|TRBD1|TRBV24-1|NA
TGTGCCACCAGGGCCGGGACAGGGGGCCACGAGCAGTACTTC
CATRAGTGGHEQYF
>14|TRBJ1-1|NA|TRBV7-4|few
TGTGCCAGCAGCTCTATCCGAGAGGACACTGAAGCTTTCTTT
CASSSIREDTEAFF
>16|TRBJ2-2|TRBD2|TRBV5-1|NA
TGCGCCAGCAGCTCTTCTAGCGGGCGCCACACCGGGGAGCTGTTTTTT
CASSSSSGRHTGELFF
>15|TRBJ1-1|NA|TRBV5-6|NA
TGTGCCAGCAGCTTGGTGGGGGCTCCTTGGACTGAAGCTTTCTTT
CASSLVGAPWTEAFF
>18|TRBJ2-2|NA|TRBV28|NA
TGTGCCAGCAGTACCCACTGGGGACAATTAGAAAACACCGGGGAGCTGTTTTTT
CASSTHWGQLENTGELFF
>18|TRBJ2-5|TRBD2|TRBV4-1|NA
TGCGCCAGCAGCCAAGATGGGGGACTAGCGGGCCTCCAAGAGACCCAGTACTTC
CASSQDGGLAGLQETQYF
>12|TRBJ2-1|NA|TRBV20-1|NA
TGCAGTGCCGGGGACTCCTTAAATGAGCAGTTCTTC
CSAGDSLNEQFF
>18|TRBJ1-4|NA|TRBV12-3/TRBV12-4|NA
TGTGCCAGCAGTTCCCTGTGGCCAGGGAATGTCTTTCGCGAAAAACTGTTTTTT
CASSSLWPGNVFREKLFF
>12|TRBJ1-2|NA|TRBV4-1|NA
TGCGCCAGCAGCCAACGAGGTCATGGCTACACCTTC
CASSQRGHGYTF
>14|TRBJ1-6|NA|TRBV7-9|NA
TGTGCCAGCAGCTTACGAGGGTCGGGATTGCCCCTCCACTTT
CASSLRGSGLPLHF
>14|TRBJ2-3|NA|TRBV6-4|once
TGTGCCAGCAGTGACTCGTGGGGCACAGATACGCAGTATTTT
CASSDSWGTDTQYF
>15|TRBJ2-1|TRBD1|TRBV28|NA
TGTGCCAGCAGACCCACGACAGGGATGGAGGTTGAGCAGTTCTTC
CASRPTTGMEVEQFF
>17|TRBJ2-6|NA|TRBV12-3/TRBV12-4|NA
TGTGCCAGCAGTATACAGGATTCCCCCACTGGGGCCAACGTCCTGACTTTC
CASSIQDSPTGANVLTF
>15|TRBJ1-5|TRBD1|TRBV28|NA
TGTGCCAGCAGTTTTTGGGGACAGCCCAATCAGCCCCAGCATTTT
CASSFWGQPNQPQHF
>15|TRBJ2-7|NA|TRBV10-3|NA
TGTGCCATCAGTGAGTTAAGGGGGGACTCCTACGAGCAGTACTTC
CAISELRGDSYEQYF
>15|TRBJ2-4|NA|TRBV7-9|few
TGTGCCAGCAGCGCGCCCCTAGTCGGCAAAAACATTCAGTACTTC
CASSAPLVGKNIQYF
>17|TRBJ2-1|TRBD2|TRBV28|NA
TGTGCCAGCATTTTAGGATTTGCGGGAGAAGGAGACAATGAGCAGTTCTTC
CASILGFAGEGDNEQFF